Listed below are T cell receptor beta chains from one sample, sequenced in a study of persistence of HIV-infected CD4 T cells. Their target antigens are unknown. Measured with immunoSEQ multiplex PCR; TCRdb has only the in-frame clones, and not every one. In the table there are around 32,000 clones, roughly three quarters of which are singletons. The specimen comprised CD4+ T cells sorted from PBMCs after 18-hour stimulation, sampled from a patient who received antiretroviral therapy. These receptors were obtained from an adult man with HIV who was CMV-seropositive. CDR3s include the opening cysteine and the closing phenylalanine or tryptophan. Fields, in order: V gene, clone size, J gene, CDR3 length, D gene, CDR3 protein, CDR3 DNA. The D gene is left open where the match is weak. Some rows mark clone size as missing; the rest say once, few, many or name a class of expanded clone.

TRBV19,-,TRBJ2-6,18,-,CASSNKGPAASGANVLTF,TGTGCCAGTAGTAATAAGGGCCCTGCTGCCTCTGGGGCCAACGTCCTGACTTTC
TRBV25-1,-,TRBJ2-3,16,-,CASSASYRISTDTQYF,TGTGCCAGCAGTGCAAGCTACCGAATTAGCACAGATACGCAGTATTTT
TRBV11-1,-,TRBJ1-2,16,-,CASSLQGNKANYGYTF,TGTGCCAGCAGCTTACAGGGAAACAAGGCTAACTATGGCTACACCTTC
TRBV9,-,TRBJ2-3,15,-,CASSVHRGGVDTQYF,TGTGCCAGCAGCGTCCACAGGGGCGGGGTAGATACGCAGTATTTT
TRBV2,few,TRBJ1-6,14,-,CASSEQGGGSPLHF,TGTGCCAGCAGTGAACAAGGGGGAGGGTCACCCCTCCACTTT
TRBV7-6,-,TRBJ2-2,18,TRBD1,CASSRSSGTGGFSGELFF,TGTGCCAGCAGCCGTTCTTCCGGGACAGGGGGCTTTTCCGGGGAGCTGTTTTTT
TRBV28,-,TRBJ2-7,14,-,CASRHSRDLYEQYF,TGTGCCAGCAGACACTCCCGGGACCTCTACGAGCAGTACTTC
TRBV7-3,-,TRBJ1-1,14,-,CASSASSASTEAFF,TGTGCCAGCAGCGCCTCAAGTGCGAGCACTGAAGCTTTCTTT
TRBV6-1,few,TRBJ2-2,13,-,CASRHRGGGELFF,TGTGCCAGCAGACACAGGGGGGGCGGGGAGCTGTTTTTT
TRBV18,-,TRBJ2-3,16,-,CASSPYRDTYTDTQYF,TGTGCCAGCTCTCCTTACCGGGACACTTACACAGATACGCAGTATTTT
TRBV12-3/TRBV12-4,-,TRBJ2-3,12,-,CASSWGVNTQYF,TGTGCCAGCAGTTGGGGGGTAAATACGCAGTATTTT
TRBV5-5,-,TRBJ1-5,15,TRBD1,CASSQGTGGNQPQHF,TGTGCCAGCAGCCAAGGGACAGGGGGCAATCAGCCCCAGCATTTT
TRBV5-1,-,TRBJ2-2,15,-,CASSLPRTDTGELFF,TGCGCCAGCAGCCTCCCTAGGACAGACACCGGGGAGCTGTTTTTT
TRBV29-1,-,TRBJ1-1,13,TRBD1,CSATGQANTEAFF,TGCAGCGCTACGGGACAGGCTAACACTGAAGCTTTCTTT
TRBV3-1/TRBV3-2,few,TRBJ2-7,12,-,CASSQQGGEQYF,TGTGCCAGCAGCCAACAGGGGGGCGAGCAGTACTTC
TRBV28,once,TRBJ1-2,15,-,CASSSTGTGLYGYTF,TGTGCCAGCAGCTCAACCGGGACCGGACTCTATGGCTACACCTTC
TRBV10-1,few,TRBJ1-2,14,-,CASLLESTGNGYTF,TGCGCCAGCCTTCTAGAGAGTACAGGGAATGGCTACACCTTC
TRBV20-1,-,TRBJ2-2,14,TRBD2,CSASSGGNTGELFF,TGCAGTGCTAGTAGCGGGGGGAACACCGGGGAGCTGTTTTTT